This note documents a single T cell receptor beta chain sequence. This sample was included in a study of OX40 agonist ivuxolimab in advanced cancers. Overall study context: Patients were infused with ivuxolimab every 2 weeks at 0.01 to 10 mg/kg.

Data came from immunoSEQ multiplex PCR; TCRdb stores just in-frame clones and leaves some out. This sample carries tens of thousands of clones, roughly 86% of them seen once, and the ten largest clones take approximately 3.8%. Germline values: CDR1 SQVTM, CDR2 ANQGSEA. CDR3 length: 13 amino acids. Trimming left V 4 bases short and J 0 bases short, with 9 bases between. The rearrangement joins TRBV29-1 to TRBJ2-5; D remains ambiguous. The sequencing used CD4+ or CD8+ T cells sorted from blood, collected in a trial of the OX40 agonist ivuxolimab. This TCR came from an adult with an advanced solid tumor such as melanoma, head and neck, liver or kidney cancer. The chain's CDR3 is CSVVAWYQETQYF. CDR3 DNA sequence: TGCAGCGTTGTCGCATGGTACCAAGAGACCCAGTACTTC.